Listed here is a single T cell receptor (beta chain). Its recognized antigen is unknown. No base quality information exists; no much larger clone differs at one position. Trimming takes 1 base off V and 6 bases off J; junction bases not matched to a gene: 9. From the cysteine through the phenylalanine, the CDR3 covers 15 amino acids. The DNA shown is the 45-base CDR3, in frame from base 1. In the germline V gene, CDR1 corresponds to MGHDK and CDR2 to SYGVNS. The library was produced with the immunoSEQ multiplex PCR assay. For the multiplex PCR, a mixture combining 60 forward primers for TCR Vbeta segments and 13 reverse primers for TCR Jbeta segments was used. Amplification of the CDR3 region of rearranged TCR beta genes was performed with a multiplex PCR assay on genomic DNA. On the Illumina HiSeq System, the amplified TCR beta libraries were sequenced as 87-base-pair reads. On the study's bioinformatics: In a later analysis, tens of millions of unique TCR beta chains were counted across the roughly 670 repertoires, and about 9.9 million of these chains were shared by at least two donors. Raw reads were error-corrected and collapsed into unique sequences with a nearest-neighbor algorithm that merged closely related sequences to remove PCR and sequencing errors. Alignment of CDR3 sequences to IMGT reference sequences was used to assign V, D and J gene segments. For a sequence to be retained, at least a six-nucleotide match to both a V gene segment and a J gene segment was required. Rearrangements were classified as productive when the CDR3 lacked stop codons and remained in frame with V and J, and all other rearrangements were classified as non-productive. Following IMGT convention, CDR3 was defined as the stretch from the second conserved V-encoded cysteine to the conserved J-encoded phenylalanine. Sequences without an unambiguous match to a single V gene segment were excluded from the earlier analysis of several hundred of the donors. An earlier analysis of 500 to 600 of the donors classified V segments as functional when productive rearrangements were above 56.7% and as segregating when the standard deviation between donors was above 5%. A statistical classification framework was built to diagnose cytomegalovirus status from the catalog of TCR beta chain sequences. A later analysis assigned V and J genes by comparing TCR nucleotide sequences with IMGT/GENE-DB human TR gene sequences. A later analysis assigned CDR3 sequences and most-parsimonious VDJ recombination scenarios with the TCRdist pipeline. In a later analysis, each TCR beta chain was defined by its CDR3 amino acid sequence together with its V-gene family, and reads without a unique V-gene family were excluded. As a way to deal with suspected cross-contamination and a sequencing artifact, a later analysis dropped hundreds of nucleotide sequences that were highly shared and had low generation probability. A later analysis calculated a clonal expansion index for each public chain from normalized within-repertoire ranks of inferred template counts. Generation probabilities in a later analysis came from a VDJ recombination model fitted to out-of-frame rearrangements, and those results were checked against IGoR. A later analysis scored TCR-TCR, TCR-HLA and TCR-CMV co-occurrence with hypergeometric tests, applying a repertoire-size bias correction to TCR pairs. To estimate false discovery rates, a later analysis permuted the HLA or CMV assignments 20 times. In a later analysis, co-occurring TCRs were grouped with DBSCAN, and TCRdist sequence similarity was added when clustering was performed within HLA-allele-positive subsets. For co-occurrence clustering, repertoires with fewer than 30,000 or more than 120,000 public chains were excluded, along with several repertoires with anomalous nucleotide sharing. Not all clones reach the TCRdb copy of this immuneACCESS table, which keeps in-frame sequences only. Checked studies attribute under half of the gap to unresolved V genes and leave the rest unexplained. The V and J calls and clone size are taken from that table; D and trimming were inferred from the DNA. The sample includes 180,000 or so clones, with roughly 75% observed a single time. Under 2% of the sample comes from the top ten.

The cohort comprised approximately 700 healthy bone marrow donors. At the time of sampling, all cohort members were nominally healthy, though unrecorded immune exposures were likely present. The donor tested CMV seronegative and was one of the 352 seronegative cohort members. Each donor provided a peripheral blood sample, and peripheral blood mononuclear cells were used for TCR beta sequencing. Genomic DNA was extracted from the blood cell samples with the Qiagen DNeasy Blood Extraction Kit. The data belong to a study of cytomegalovirus exposure and HLA in healthy donors (dated by TCRdb to 2016 to 2017). About the full investigation: An earlier analysis of 587 of the donors reported under 300 Gb of sequence data and 95 million to 140 million unique TCR beta sequences obtained from around 190 million T cells. An early release covering about 600 HLA-typed donors comprised approximately 300 gigabases of sequencing data and 85 million to 100 million unique TCR sequences. Among the roughly 390 genotyped donors, more than 70% belonged to the genetic ancestry cluster associated with self-reported Caucasian donors. The study aimed to test whether signatures of past pathogen exposure could be identified by cataloging public T cell receptors. Using immunosequencing, the study profiled T cell repertoires from approximately 700 subjects and related those repertoires to cytomegalovirus serostatus. Besides the first cohort of approximately 710 subjects, a separate validation cohort made up of over 100 different subjects was used. To predict cytomegalovirus infection status, the study combined high-throughput TCR immunosequencing, statistical association of individual TCRs with disease status, and machine learning. To study patterns of TCR occurrence, a later analysis re-analyzed previously published TCR beta repertoires from more than 550 donors and added high-resolution HLA genotyping. In the later analysis, no new phenotypic data were used to find candidate immune exposures; instead, reliance was placed on TCR beta sequences and their occurrence across donors. An earlier analysis of several hundred of the donors used high-throughput TCR beta sequencing to judge whether each TCR beta V gene segment behaved as functional or pseudogenic. Donor age, sex, ethnicity and CMV serostatus were compiled alongside the repertoire data. A later genetic analysis took genome-wide SNP genotypes for about 55% of the roughly 670 donors and used that subset as a discovery cohort. All discovery cohort repertoires had been generated on a single sequencing platform. HLA typing included class I and class II loci at four-digit resolution. The number of typed donors differed by locus: about 620-640 for A, B, C, DRB1 and DQB1; some 500 for DQA1; 600 to 610 for DPA1; and 400 to 480 for DPB1. Because of strong linkage in the cohort, five DR-DQ haplotypes were treated as single units for association and clustering. Among about 390 genotyped donors of the cohort, an average of approximately 240,000 unique TCR beta nucleotide sequences were sequenced per donor, roughly a sixth of them non-productive. General conclusions and limits of the study: V-gene and J-gene trimming of TCR beta chains was associated with a missense DCLRE1C variant in a later genetic analysis, and the association was replicated in an independent cohort. In a later analysis, most CMV-associated TCR beta chains were found to appear HLA-restricted, with HLA associations seemingly driven largely by CMV exposure. Presence/absence analyses assumed roughly uniform sequencing depth across donors, an assumption that may not hold. Strong co-occurrence of HLA alleles, especially DR and DQ, made assigning TCR associations to individual alleles difficult. Some IMGT-functional V segments, including TRBV6-2 and TRBV6-3, could not be distinguished by the 87-base-pair reads and were therefore excluded. An earlier analysis of some 560 of the donors showed that most TCR beta V segments appeared in productive rearrangements either about 87% or about 30% of the time, which broadly matched IMGT annotations. Immune exposure information for the cohort was limited to CMV serostatus. In a later analysis, HLA-associated TCR beta chains showed more clonal expansion and lower generation probabilities than non-associated chains that were equally common. The sequencing pipeline was judged likely to have produced a cluster of highly shared sequence variants as a technical artifact. The study gave a list of 150 to 200 TCR beta chains associated with cytomegalovirus. Correlated functional status among segregating V segments might reflect linkage disequilibrium, but an unknown experimental factor could not be ruled out. A later analysis reported that several top co-occurrence clusters appeared linked to parvovirus B19, influenza, CMV and Epstein-Barr virus. The classifier was reported to diagnose cytomegalovirus status with high specificity and sensitivity in both the original cohort and the validation cohort. Across donors, most TCR sequences were observed very rarely, whereas some public TCRs were present in many individuals. According to a later genetic analysis, donors in an Asian-associated ancestry cluster had fewer N-insertions in productive TCRs than the approximately 650-donor mean. Because HLA typing was unavailable for some donors at each locus, only the typed subset was used in association tests. It was suggested by the authors that the approach could potentially be generalized to other disease states and immunological phenotypes. In vitro tests confirmed that a few of the cytomegalovirus-associated TCR beta chains recognize cytomegalovirus antigens. A further reported finding was that TCR beta sequences accurately predicted the HLA-A and HLA-B alleles for most subjects in the first cohort. The cohort was sequenced for TCR beta chains only, and without alpha or paired-chain data the features that could be detected were limited. At a false discovery rate of 0.05, a later analysis linked some 17,000 TCR beta sequences to specific HLA alleles. Because counts were too low, about 18 rarely observed V segments, including chromosome 9 orphons, were left out of the earlier analysis of 587 of the donors. A later analysis found that TCR association rates varied across HLA loci, with DRB1 alleles showing the most associated TCRs and HLA-C alleles the fewest.

The source of this sequence is a woman aged 25 to 39 in good health and CMV-seronegative. The sequence is built from TRBV25-1 and TRBJ2-7, with 7 bases matching TRBD1. Sequenced sample: PBMCs. The CDR3 region reads CASSEFRQGSGEQYF. The sequenced DNA: TGTGCCAGCAGTGAATTCCGACAGGGTTCGGGCGAGCAGTACTTC.